A single sample gave rise to the 20 T cell receptor beta chains below, sequenced in a study of blood T cells in healthy people across ages. Together with a sample-barcoded 5' primer, a J-beta primer mix was included in a second PCR lasting 7 to 11 cycles. Using its own MiXCR run on the 5' RACE reads, TCRdb lists one record per CDR3 protein. The sample includes roughly 1.6 million distinct CDR3 sequences, roughly 32% seen only once; the top ten take 11%. What was sequenced was blood. These receptors all stem from a woman aged 25-40 years in good health.

The genes are TRBV28 and TRBJ2-1, with 8 bases aligning to TRBD2. The CDR3 is made up of 14 amino acids. CDR1 and CDR2 from the germline V gene are MDHEN and SYDVKM. The junction had 6 bases not matched to a gene; V was cut back by 2 bases and J by 9 bases. CDR3 sequence: CASSLAGGFSEQFF. Here the CDR3 DNA reads TGTGCCAGCAGTTTAGCGGGAGGCTTTAGTGAGCAGTTCTTC.

This chain joins TRBV4-1 and TRBJ1-2, with TRBD1 matching 7 bases. V trimming: 3 bases; J trimming: 2 bases; junction bases outside the gene matches: 6. The length of the CDR3 is 15 residues. CDR1 and CDR2 (germline): MGHRA, YSYEKL. The CDR3 is CASSQPTGTNYGYTF. The DNA for the CDR3 is TGCGCCAGCAGCCAGCCGACAGGGACCAACTATGGCTACACCTTC.

This CDR3 reads CASSLAGMTYEQYF. The CDR3 bases are TGTGCCAGCAGTCTAGCGGGCATGACCTACGAGCAGTACTTC. The chain has TRBV6-2 or TRBV6-3 and TRBJ2-7; 8 positions match TRBD2. V trimming: 5 bases; J trimming: 2 bases; junction bases outside the gene matches: 5. The CDR3 contains 14 residues. The germline V gene has CDR1 MNHEY and CDR2 SVGEGT.

V is TRBV5-6 and J is TRBJ2-1, with 7 bases aligning to TRBD1. Germline-derived CDR1 and CDR2 are SGHDT and YYEEEE. The CDR3 sequence is 15 residues long. Losses at the gene ends were 4 bases for V and 5 bases for J; bases not matched to a gene: 9. The CDR3 nucleotides read TGTGCCAGCAGCGGGGACAGCTGGCGGGACAATGAGCAGTTCTTC. This encodes CASSGDSWRDNEQFF.

J is TRBJ1-5 and V is TRBV2, with D perhaps TRBD1 (6 bases). This CDR3 is 18 amino acids long. Germline V gene sequence: CDR1 SNHLY, CDR2 FYNNEI. Deletions cut 0 bases from V and 11 bases from J, with 26 bases between. The CDR3 region has the DNA TGTGCCAGCAGTGAAGCCGTGGGACGGGTAATCGGGGACACGTCCCAGCATTTT. This encodes CASSEAVGRVIGDTSQHF.

In DNA form, the CDR3 reads TGCAGTGCTAGTGGGCTGGCAGGTTCGTGGGAGGATCAGCCCCAGCATTTT. This translates into CSASGLAGSWEDQPQHF. The chain recombines TRBV20-1 with TRBJ1-5; D remains unclear. V was cut by 3 bases and J by 5 bases, with 23 bases left in between. This CDR3 comprises 17 residues. The germline gives CDR1 DFQATT, CDR2 SNEGSKA (reference sequence).

This clonotype was counted between two and nine times. Here the CDR3 reads CASSVARLANNEQFF. CDR3 coding DNA: TGTGCCAGCAGCGTAGCCCGACTAGCGAACAATGAGCAGTTCTTC. This rearrangement joins TRBV9 to TRBJ2-1; 8 nucleotides line up with TRBD2. This CDR3 is built from 15 residues. Germline loops: CDR1 SGDLS, CDR2 YYNGEE. V gave up 0 bases and J gave up 5 bases; unmatched junction bases: 4.

A few counts support this clonotype. The rearrangement links TRBV20-1 to TRBJ1-4; unclear D gene. CDR3 size: 14 residues. Germline assignment: CDR1 DFQATT and CDR2 SNEGSKA (reference sequence). Trimming took 7 bases from V and 0 from J, leaving 12 bases between them. CDR3 region: CSVRLGSTNEKLFF. Here the CDR3 DNA reads TGCAGTGTAAGACTGGGCTCAACTAATGAAAAACTGTTTTTT.

This clonotype was recorded many times. A read error may be the cause here, since a much bigger clone is one base away. The V and J genes are TRBV20-1 and TRBJ2-7; D unresolved. Trimming removed 2 bases at V and 5 bases at J, with 4 bases between. The CDR3 sequence is 10 residues long. The V gene's germline CDR1 is DFQATT and CDR2 SNEGSKA (reference sequence). CDR3 coding DNA: TGCAGTGCTAGACGACACGAGCAGTACTTC. Amino acid sequence: CSARRHEQYF.

There are a few counts of this clonotype. This sequence joins TRBV7-6 and TRBJ2-1; TRBD2 might be the D (6 bases). V dropped 4 bases and J dropped 10 bases, with 14 bases sitting between them. CDR1 SGHVS and CDR2 FNYEAQ come from the germline V gene. The CDR3 has 13 amino acids. The CDR3, as DNA: TGTGCCAGCAGCTACGGCGCAGGGAGGGAGCAGTTCTTC. Amino acids: CASSYGAGREQFF.

This clonotype occurred a few times. The genes are TRBV12-3 or TRBV12-4 and TRBJ2-3; D is undetermined. This CDR3 comprises 11 residues. V was shortened by 3 bases and J by 7 bases, with 5 bases between the two germline ends. CDR3 sequence (DNA): TGTGCCAGCAGTTTGCAAAATACGCAGTATTTT. Translation: CASSLQNTQYF.

The CDR3 sequence is CASSLGGLAGPLYNEQFF. DNA of the CDR3: TGTGCCAGCAGCTTAGGAGGACTAGCGGGACCCCTCTACAATGAGCAGTTCTTC. The chain has TRBV7-9 and TRBJ2-1; 12 nucleotides align to TRBD2. The CDR3 is 18 amino acids. Trimming removed 1 base from V and 3 bases from J; junction bases left unmatched: 7. CDR1 is SEHNR and CDR2 is FQNEAQ in the germline V gene (reference sequence). The entire variable domain, with the rest obtained from reference TRBV7-9 and TRBJ2-1, is as follows: DTGVSQNPRHKITKRGQNVTFRCDPISEHNRLYWYRQTLGQGPEFLTYFQNEAQLEKSRLLSDRFSAERPKGSFSTLEIQRTEQGDSAMYLCASSLGGLAGPLYNEQFFGPGTRLTVL.

The chain links TRBV10-3 to TRBJ2-1, with D perhaps matching TRBD2 (5 bases). CDR3 length: 13 amino acids. Trimming took off 2 bases at V and 7 bases at J, with 9 bases between the two ends. The germline gives CDR1 ENHRY, CDR2 SYGVKD. The CDR3 reads CAISETRSNEQFF. DNA of the CDR3: TGTGCCATCAGTGAGACTAGGTCGAATGAGCAGTTCTTC.

This chain connects TRBV4-2 to TRBJ2-5; 9 bases match TRBD2. Trimming took 1 base from V and 1 from J; bases not matched to a gene: 7. This CDR3 comprises 17 residues. Germline loops: CDR1 LGHNA, CDR2 YNFKEQ. This CDR3 reads CASSQVRSAGGQETQYF. As DNA, the CDR3 is TGTGCCAGCAGCCAAGTTCGCTCAGCGGGGGGCCAAGAGACCCAGTACTTC.

This clonotype was recorded a few times. The J gene is TRBJ2-1, the V gene TRBV5-1; the D is unclear. Germline-derived CDR1 and CDR2 are SGHRS and YFSETQ. V lost 0 bases to trimming and J lost 0 bases, with 7 bases between them. This CDR3 contains 15 residues. The CDR3 loop is CASSLGPNSYNEQFF. The CDR3 region has the DNA TGCGCCAGCAGCTTGGGACCGAACTCCTACAATGAGCAGTTCTTC.

The chain links TRBV28 to TRBJ2-5, with TRBD1 matching over 8 bases. Germline values: CDR1 MDHEN, CDR2 SYDVKM. J was trimmed by 5 bases and V by 3 bases; bases with no gene match: 8. The CDR3 has 15 residues. This CDR3 reads CASSFPQGAVETQYF. The DNA of the CDR3 is TGTGCCAGCAGTTTTCCGCAGGGGGCCGTGGAGACCCAGTACTTC. The variable domain in full, completed from reference TRBV28 and TRBJ2-5, reads DVKVTQSSRYLVKRTGEKVFLECVQDMDHENMFWYRQDPGLGLRLIYFSYDVKMKEKGDIPEGYSVSREKKERFSLILESASTNQTSMYLCASSFPQGAVETQYFGPGTRLLVL.

V usage is TRBV27 and J usage is TRBJ2-1; a weak D match, TRBD1 (6 bases). Between the trimmed V and J ends, which lost 6 bases and 5 bases, there was a span of 14 bases. CDR1 and CDR2 (germline): MNHEY, SMNVEV (reference sequence). CDR3 size: 14 residues. The CDR3: CASRIRDTHNEQFF. The CDR3 region has the DNA TGTGCCAGCAGGATCCGGGACACACACAATGAGCAGTTCTTC.

This clonotype was seen only a few times. The chain recombines TRBV3-1 with TRBJ2-1; 12 bases fit TRBD2. The CDR3 has 14 amino acids. The germline V gene has CDR1 LGHDT and CDR2 YNNKEL (reference sequence). The trim removed 4 bases at V and 9 bases at J, leaving 4 bases unmatched. This chain's CDR3 is CASSRLAGAFEQFF. Here the CDR3 DNA reads TGTGCCAGCAGCCGACTAGCGGGAGCGTTTGAGCAGTTCTTC.

This clonotype has at least ten counts. At one of its ends the junction is not consistent with the germline gene, which may arise from a read error. The chain uses TRBV7-3 and TRBJ2-7, with 9 bases lining up with TRBD1. The CDR3 length is 14 residues. Germline V lookup: CDR1 SGHTA, CDR2 FQGTGA. In DNA form, the CDR3 reads TGCGCCAGCAGCTTGTTGGACAGGGGTTACGAGCAGTACTTC. Protein: CASSLLDRGYEQYF.

The J gene is TRBJ2-4, the V gene TRBV28; TRBD1 or TRBD2 may be the D gene (5 bases each). Per germline, CDR1 MDHEN and CDR2 SYDVKM. Trimming pared 7 bases from V and 0 bases from J, leaving 19 bases between. The CDR3 runs 17 residues. DNA for the CDR3: TGTGCCAGCACCCCCGGGGCGGTAAGACTAGCCAAAAACATTCAGTACTTC. Residues: CASTPGAVRLAKNIQYF.